One sample yielded the 16 T cell receptor beta chains listed below, sequenced in a study of Graves' ophthalmopathy and Graves' hyperthyroidism. Beta-chain TCR CDR3 regions were amplified from RNA transcripts. First-round RT-PCR used HTBI primers; second-round multiplex PCR followed. MiXCR was run by TCRdb on the multiplex PCR reads, yielding one entry per CDR3 protein. The sample lists some 47,000 distinct CDR3 sequences; 50% were seen once. The sequencing sample was made of peripheral blood. These receptors were taken from an adult man with Graves' ophthalmopathy.

The J gene is TRBJ1-1, the V gene TRBV5-1; a possible D gene is TRBD1 (6 bases). This CDR3 has 15 amino acids. V was pared by 6 bases and J by 8 bases, with 23 bases between. CDR1 is SGHRS and CDR2 is YFSETQ in the germline V gene. CDR3 DNA sequence: TGCGCCAGCACCCCCATACAGGGATATACGACCGAAGCTTTCTTT. This translates into CASTPIQGYTTEAFF.

This clonotype was counted ten times or more. The chain uses TRBV5-8 and TRBJ2-5; TRBD1 matches 7 bases. The V and J ends lost 4 bases and 2 bases, in that order; junction bases with no gene match: 11. The CDR3 length is 16 residues. Per germline, CDR1 SGHTS and CDR2 YDEGEE. In DNA, the CDR3 is TGTGCCAGCAGCATCCGAACGGGACAGCCACAAGAGACCCAGTACTTC. This translates into CASSIRTGQPQETQYF.

The rearrangement joins TRBV7-6 to TRBJ2-5; TRBD1 agrees at 10 bases. Germline values: CDR1 SGHVS, CDR2 FNYEAQ. CDR3 length equals 18 residues. J gave up 5 bases and V 4 bases, and 16 bases lay outside the gene matches. The CDR3 protein is CASSSETTGGGKGETQYF. CDR3 bases: TGTGCCAGCAGCTCCGAAACGACAGGGGGCGGTAAGGGCGAGACCCAGTACTTC.

DNA of the CDR3: TGCGCCAGCAGACCTGGGGGGGTCCCCCTCTACGAGCAGTACTTC. Protein product: CASRPGGVPLYEQYF. The chain employs TRBV10-2 and TRBJ2-7; 7 bases agree with TRBD2. The CDR3 is made up of 15 amino acids. Germline V gene lookup returns CDR1 WSHSY and CDR2 SAAADI. V lost 6 bases, J lost 3 bases, and 11 bases stayed unmatched.

J is TRBJ1-4 and V is TRBV28; no definite D call. The CDR3 consists of 11 residues. Looked up from germline, CDR1 is MDHEN and CDR2 is SYDVKM. Trimming left V 3 bases short and J 7 bases short, with 3 bases between. This CDR3 reads CASSLSEKLFF. As DNA, the CDR3 is TGTGCCAGCAGTTTGAGTGAAAAACTGTTTTTT.

Ten or more counts support this clonotype. The chain carries TRBV12-3 or TRBV12-4 and TRBJ1-4; D not resolved. This CDR3 comprises 13 residues. The ends were cut back, 0 bases at V and 3 bases at J, with 2 bases in the middle. Here the CDR3 DNA reads TGTGCCAGCAGTTTAGCGTCTAATGAAAAACTGTTTTTT. The encoded protein is CASSLASNEKLFF.

This clonotype has only a few counts. A single base separates this from a much larger clone, so it may be a read error. The V gene is TRBV11-2, the J gene TRBJ2-2; tentative D call: TRBD1 (5 bases). Trimming left V 4 bases short and J 6 bases short, with 12 bases between. In germline, CDR1 is SGHAT, CDR2 FQNNGV. CDR3 length equals 14 residues. For the CDR3, the DNA is TGTGCCAGCAGCTCCATACAAGGGGCCGGGGAGCTGTTTTTT. Encoded protein: CASSSIQGAGELFF.

In this sample, this clonotype turned up many times. The chain employs TRBV11-3 and TRBJ1-1; D is possibly TRBD1 (6 bases). The CDR3 has 13 residues. CDR1 SGHNT and CDR2 YENEEA come from the germline V gene. V was clipped by 1 base and J by 7 bases, with 10 bases between them. The CDR3 DNA follows: TGTGCCAGCAGCTTAGCAGTACAGGGTGAAGCTTTCTTT. Its translation: CASSLAVQGEAFF.

J is TRBJ2-2 and V is TRBV6-1; 7 nucleotides match TRBD2. The J segment lost 5 bases and the V segment lost 5 bases, leaving 5 bases of the junction unmatched. This CDR3 is built from 14 residues. CDR1 is MNHNS and CDR2 is SASEGT in the germline V gene. CDR3 protein: CASSWTGGTGELFF. The CDR3 DNA reads as TGTGCCAGCAGTTGGACGGGAGGAACCGGGGAGCTGTTTTTT.

The chain links TRBV13 to TRBJ2-7; the D gene could be TRBD1 or TRBD2 (5 bases each). Germline loops: CDR1 PRHDT, CDR2 FYEKMQ (reference sequence). CDR3 length equals 13 residues. Trimming removed 5 bases at V and 5 bases at J, with 13 bases between. The CDR3 loop reads CASSRGVGNEQYF. The CDR3 nucleotides read TGTGCCAGCAGCCGAGGGGTTGGTAACGAGCAGTACTTC.

This clonotype was recorded many times. Being one base from a much bigger clone, this may be a read error. The rearrangement links TRBV2 to TRBJ2-3; 14 bases line up with TRBD2. The CDR3 runs 14 residues. Germline V lookup: CDR1 SNHLY, CDR2 FYNNEI. The CDR3 loop reads CAGRLAGGTDTRYF. CDR3 nucleotide sequence: TGTGCCGGACGACTAGCGGGAGGGACAGATACGCGGTATTTT.

V usage is TRBV5-8 and J usage is TRBJ2-3; TRBD2 agrees at 11 bases. The germline V gene has CDR1 SGHTS and CDR2 YDEGEE. V shed 3 bases and J 6 bases; nucleotides not matched to a gene: 3. The CDR3 contains 14 residues. CDR3 bases: TGTGCCAGCAGCTACATAGCGGGAGGGGATACGCAGTATTTT. Protein sequence: CASSYIAGGDTQYF. Supplemented by reference TRBV5-8 and TRBJ2-3, the full variable domain reads EAGVTQSPTHLIKTRGQQATLRCSPISGHTSVYWYQQALGLGLQFLLWYDEGEERNRGNFPPRFSGRQFPNYSSELNVNALELEDSALYLCASSYIAGGDTQYFGPGTRLTVL.

This clonotype is labeled as medium-sized (0.01 to 0.1%). The rearrangement joins TRBV15 to TRBJ2-5, with D maybe TRBD2 (5 bases). The CDR3 covers 16 residues. In germline, CDR1 is LNHNV, CDR2 YYDKDF (reference sequence). V lost 0 bases and J lost 2, with 13 bases in between. The CDR3 region is CATSRDVGVTQETQYF. The CDR3 DNA reads TGTGCCACCAGCAGAGATGTGGGAGTAACTCAAGAGACCCAGTACTTC.

This clonotype came up a few times. The CDR3 end shows no conserved phenylalanine or tryptophan, and so a read error is likely. V gene TRBV5-1 combines with J gene TRBJ2-5; TRBD1 is a possible D gene (6 bases). Trimming removed 2 bases from V and 3 bases from J, with 8 bases in between. Looked up from germline, CDR1 is SGHRS and CDR2 is YFSETQ. This CDR3 comprises 13 residues. The CDR3 coding sequence is TGCGCCAGCAGCTTAAACAGGGAAGAGACCCAGTACCTC. Residues: CASSLNREETQYL.

This clonotype is medium-sized. The V call is TRBV10-1, the J call TRBJ1-6; no firm D call. Trimming stripped 3 bases from V and 6 bases from J, with 9 bases between. Germline loops: CDR1 WNHNN, CDR2 SYGVQD (reference sequence). The CDR3 has 14 amino acids. Here the CDR3 reads CASSENRSNSPLHF. DNA of the CDR3: TGCGCCAGCAGTGAAAACAGAAGTAATTCACCCCTCCACTTT.

The V gene is TRBV19, the J gene TRBJ1-2, with D unresolved. V shed 2 bases and J shed 4 bases, with 5 bases lying between them. The CDR3 is 12 residues long. Germline V gene sequence: CDR1 LNHDA, CDR2 SQIVND (reference sequence). CDR3 sequence: CASSIQTYGYTF. CDR3 sequence (DNA): TGTGCCAGTAGTATACAGACCTATGGCTACACCTTC.